Below, 24 T cell receptor beta chains from the same sample are listed, as sequenced in a study of shared clonotypes between healthy human individuals. Only in-frame clones appear in the TCRdb table, and some are missing; sequencing was by immunoSEQ multiplex PCR. The sample lists under 2.5 million clones; about 90% were seen once. The source material was naive CD4+ T cells from PBMCs. Subset noted: CD45RA+ positively selected. These receptors all stem from a man between 18 and 29 years old in good health. Some clones in this sample may be carry-over from other donors' samples.

About this clone itself: Other DNA sequences of this sample code for an identical CDR3. The V gene is TRBV19, the J gene TRBJ2-7, with 9 bases lining up with TRBD2. Trimming removed 6 bases from V and 4 bases from J; junction bases left unmatched: 4. The CDR3 totals 13 residues. The germline V gene encodes CDR1 LNHDA and CDR2 SQIVND (reference sequence). The CDR3 DNA sequence: TGTGCCAGTAGCAGGCGGGAGGGATACGAGCAGTACTTC. Amino acids: CASSRREGYEQYF.

The chain joins TRBV7-9 to TRBJ2-1; D might be TRBD2 (5 bases). Germline V gene data show CDR1 as SEHNR and CDR2 as FQNEAQ (reference sequence). Trimming pared 9 bases from V and 6 bases from J, leaving 12 bases between. The CDR3 loop spans 12 amino acids. This chain's CDR3 is CASIGLINEQFF. In DNA, the CDR3 is TGTGCCAGTATCGGACTGATCAATGAGCAGTTCTTC.

The genes are TRBV6-1 and TRBJ2-3; 8 bases agree with TRBD1. The J segment lost 4 bases and the V segment lost 1 base, leaving 1 base of the junction unmatched. Germline-derived CDR1 and CDR2 are MNHNS and SASEGT. The CDR3 is made up of 14 amino acids. CDR3 coding DNA: TGTGCCAGCAGTGAAGTACAGGGGGCAGATACGCAGTATTTT. Its protein is CASSEVQGADTQYF.

V is TRBV7-3 and J is TRBJ1-3, with D possibly being TRBD1 (5 bases). Trimming left V 5 bases short and J 2 bases short, with 13 bases between. The germline V gene has CDR1 SGHTA and CDR2 FQGTGA. The CDR3 consists of 15 residues. This CDR3 reads CASSRGGLPGNTIYF. For the CDR3, the DNA is TGTGCCAGCAGCCGCGGGGGGTTACCTGGAAACACCATATATTTT.

The chain joins TRBV27 to TRBJ1-2, with D unclear. CDR1 is MNHEY and CDR2 is SMNVEV in the germline V gene (reference sequence). The V and J ends lost 6 bases and 0 bases respectively, with 8 bases between them. The CDR3 totals 13 residues. CDR3 in amino acids: CASRGIANYGYTF. The DNA of the CDR3 is TGTGCCAGCAGGGGGATAGCTAACTATGGCTACACCTTC.

This clone was detected only a few times. CDR3 in DNA: TGTGCCAGCAGACCAAGGACAGGACTGAATCAGCCCCAGCATTTT. The encoded protein is CASRPRTGLNQPQHF. The genes are TRBV2 and TRBJ1-5, with 7 nucleotides matching TRBD1. The germline gives CDR1 SNHLY, CDR2 FYNNEI. V lost 6 bases to trimming and J lost 4 bases; unmatched junction nucleotides: 9. The CDR3 has 15 amino acids. The full variable domain, its missing parts supplied by reference TRBV2 and TRBJ1-5, is EPEVTQTPSHQVTQMGQEVILRCVPISNHLYFYWYRQILGQKVEFLVSFYNNEISEKSEIFDDQFSVERPDGSNFTLKIRSTKLEDSAMYFCASRPRTGLNQPQHFGDGTRLSIL.

The chain employs TRBV6-5 and TRBJ2-6, with no clear D. V was cut by 2 bases and J by 2 bases, with 10 bases left in between. CDR1 and CDR2 (germline): MNHEY, SVGAGI. CDR3 length equals 16 residues. CDR3 amino acids: CASSYLGLPGANVLTF. As DNA, the CDR3 is TGTGCCAGCAGTTACCTGGGTCTACCTGGGGCCAACGTCCTGACTTTC.

V gene TRBV5-4 combines with J gene TRBJ2-7; no firm D call. CDR1 and CDR2 from the germline V gene are SGHNT and YYREEE (reference sequence). Trimming cost V 3 bases and J 7 bases, with 11 bases left between them. This CDR3 contains 12 residues. The CDR3 protein is CASSSDPSEQYF. The CDR3 nucleotides read TGTGCCAGCAGCTCGGACCCCAGTGAGCAGTACTTC.

The chain couples TRBV27 to TRBJ1-4; perhaps TRBD1 as D (5 bases). CDR1 is MNHEY and CDR2 is SMNVEV in the germline V gene (reference sequence). The ends were cut back, 3 bases at V and 7 bases at J, with 9 bases in the middle. This CDR3 comprises 13 residues. The CDR3 DNA reads TGTGCCAGCAGTTTTCGCGACAGTGAAAAACTGTTTTTT. It translates to CASSFRDSEKLFF.

As concerns this clone: Distinct nucleotide sequences in the sample also encode this CDR3. The V call is TRBV28, the J call TRBJ2-7, with a weak D call TRBD2 (6 bases). V was shortened by 5 bases and J by 4 bases, with 15 bases between the two germline ends. This CDR3 contains 14 residues. In germline, CDR1 is MDHEN, CDR2 SYDVKM. CDR3 in DNA: TGTGCCAGCAGTCTCCCGGGACTTTCTTACGAGCAGTACTTC. Protein sequence: CASSLPGLSYEQYF.

The chain is built from TRBV28 and TRBJ2-3; D call uncertain. The CDR3 loop spans 13 amino acids. Looked up from germline, CDR1 is MDHEN and CDR2 is SYDVKM. The V end lost 4 bases, the J end lost 6 bases, and 11 bases lay between the germline ends. CDR3 nucleotide sequence: TGTGCCAGCAGTTCCCCTCTTCCGGATACGCAGTATTTT. This gives the protein CASSSPLPDTQYF.

The V gene is TRBV5-1, the J gene TRBJ1-4; TRBD1 matches 8 bases. In germline, CDR1 is SGHRS, CDR2 YFSETQ. J gave up 8 bases and V 4 bases, and 7 bases lay outside the gene matches. The CDR3 covers 14 residues. The DNA for the CDR3 is TGCGCCAGCAGCGTCGGGACAGGTAAAGAAAAACTGTTTTTT. It codes for CASSVGTGKEKLFF.

The V and J genes are TRBV5-1 and TRBJ2-3; 9 nucleotides agree with TRBD2. This CDR3 has 14 amino acids. V trimming: 7 bases; J trimming: 2 bases; junction bases outside the gene matches: 5. Germline values: CDR1 SGHRS, CDR2 YFSETQ. The DNA of the CDR3 is TGCGCCAGCCGACTAGCGGTGACCACAGATACGCAGTATTTT. It yields the protein CASRLAVTTDTQYF.

CDR3: CASSSDPYQPQHF. The DNA for the CDR3 is TGTGCCAGCAGCTCCGATCCGTATCAGCCCCAGCATTTT. This chain links TRBV7-9 with TRBJ1-5; D is unclear. The germline V and J ends were trimmed by 4 bases and 5 bases, with 9 bases remaining between them. Germline V gene data show CDR1 as SEHNR and CDR2 as FQNEAQ (reference sequence). The CDR3 extends over 13 amino acids.

The chain joins TRBV19 to TRBJ2-1, with D possibly matching TRBD1 (5 bases). The germline V gene has CDR1 LNHDA and CDR2 SQIVND (reference sequence). V gave up 3 bases and J gave up 4 bases, with 13 bases separating them. This CDR3 is 15 amino acids long. Here the CDR3 reads CASSMLETVYNEQFF. DNA for the CDR3: TGTGCCAGTAGTATGTTAGAGACAGTATACAATGAGCAGTTCTTC.

This chain connects TRBV28 to TRBJ1-4; TRBD1 matches at 9 bases. Trimming removed 6 bases from V and 7 bases from J; junction bases left unmatched: 6. This CDR3 comprises 14 residues. CDR1 and CDR2 from the germline V gene are MDHEN and SYDVKM. The CDR3 loop reads CASRETGGGEKLFF. DNA of the CDR3: TGTGCCAGCAGGGAAACAGGGGGCGGTGAAAAACTGTTTTTT.

This clone was seen only a few times. CDR3 amino acids: CASSQVKEYTEAFF. CDR3 nucleotides: TGTGCCAGCAGCCAAGTGAAGGAATACACTGAAGCTTTCTTT. This sequence joins TRBV4-2 and TRBJ1-1; D unclear. Germline values: CDR1 LGHNA, CDR2 YNFKEQ. Trimming took off 1 base at V and 3 bases at J, with 9 bases between the two ends. The CDR3 extends over 14 amino acids.

The genes are TRBV6-1 and TRBJ1-3; D is unresolved. Germline V gives CDR1 MNHNS, CDR2 SASEGT. Trimming left V 4 bases short and J 4 bases short, with 11 bases between. The CDR3 consists of 14 residues. The CDR3 spells CASSVLGLGNTIYF. CDR3 DNA sequence: TGTGCCAGCAGTGTTCTGGGGTTAGGAAACACCATATATTTT.

The chain links TRBV19 to TRBJ1-2; no reliable D call. V lost 5 bases and J lost 8, with 15 bases in between. The CDR3 is 13 residues long. Germline V gene lookup returns CDR1 LNHDA and CDR2 SQIVND (reference sequence). CDR3 region: CASSPSGWQGYTF. In nucleotides, the CDR3 is TGTGCCAGTAGTCCCTCCGGGTGGCAGGGCTACACCTTC.

The gene calls are TRBV29-1 and TRBJ2-7, with D possibly being TRBD1 (6 bases). With 3 bases removed from V and 1 base from J, the gap between germline ends came to 13 bases. The germline gives CDR1 SQVTM, CDR2 ANQGSEA. This CDR3 has 14 residues. CDR3 DNA sequence: TGCAGCGTTGACACGGGACACCCTTCCTACGAGCAGTACTTC. Protein product: CSVDTGHPSYEQYF.

The rearrangement uses TRBV27 and TRBJ2-1; D is unresolved. The CDR3 extends over 17 amino acids. In germline, CDR1 is MNHEY, CDR2 SMNVEV (reference sequence). Trimming took off 3 bases at V and 1 base at J, with 16 bases between the two ends. As DNA, the CDR3 is TGTGCCAGCAGTTTCGTGAGGTTTTTCAGTTCCTACAATGAGCAGTTCTTC. Amino acid sequence: CASSFVRFFSSYNEQFF.

V gene TRBV2 combines with J gene TRBJ2-3; TRBD1 matches at 7 bases. Per germline, CDR1 SNHLY and CDR2 FYNNEI. The CDR3 consists of 13 residues. V was pared by 6 bases and J by 7 bases, with 7 bases of the junction left unmatched. CDR3 protein: CASRDRPINTQYF. CDR3 bases: TGTGCCAGCAGGGACAGGCCCATTAATACGCAGTATTTT.

This chain uses TRBV7-2 with TRBJ2-2; possibly TRBD1 or TRBD2 for D (6 bases each). The CDR3 contains 15 residues. V shed 6 bases and J shed 1 base, with 12 bases lying between them. CDR1 and CDR2 from the germline V gene are SGHTA and FQGNSA. The CDR3 is CASRPGAQNTGELFF. The CDR3 nucleotides are TGTGCCAGCAGACCGGGGGCCCAGAACACCGGGGAGCTGTTTTTT.

The chain uses TRBV5-1 and TRBJ2-5; D could derive from TRBD1 or TRBD2 (5 bases each). Germline CDR1 reads SGHRS; CDR2 reads YFSETQ. This CDR3 has 14 residues. Between the trimmed V and J ends, which lost 1 base and 2 bases, there was a span of 9 bases. CDR3 DNA sequence: TGCGCCAGCAGCTTGTGGGGGATACAAGAGACCCAGTACTTC. Amino acid sequence: CASSLWGIQETQYF.